The present entry profiles one T cell receptor beta chain with its context. Antigen unknown. Primed by a sample-barcoded 5' primer and a J-beta primer mix, a second PCR proceeded for 7 to 11 cycles. TCRdb reanalysed the 5' RACE reads using MiXCR and keeps one entry per CDR3 protein. The sample holds around 1,800,000 distinct CDR3 sequences, about 39% seen once. This record comes from a study of blood T cells in healthy people across ages. General study findings and limits: Across samples, TCR beta diversity tracked strongly with naive T cell percentage. In older individuals, TCR beta diversity per million T cells was lower, falling roughly linearly with age. From one million sequenced T cells, diversity estimates were lower bounds.

Germline CDR1 SGHRS, CDR2 YFSETQ. Between the trimmed V and J ends, which lost 4 bases and 2 bases, there was a span of 13 bases. The CDR3 extends over 16 amino acids. The source of this sequence is a human donor in good health. This rearrangement joins TRBV5-1 to TRBJ2-6; D call uncertain. Sequencing was performed on blood. In nucleotides, the CDR3 is TGCGCCAGCAGCCTGTTGGCGAACACTGGGGCCAACGTCCTGACTTTC. As protein: CASSLLANTGANVLTF.